The 23 T cell receptor beta chains in this list originate from one sample, sequenced in a study of blood T cells in healthy people across ages. PCR was performed a second time for roughly 7 to 11 cycles using a sample-barcoded 5' primer and a J-beta primer mix. One entry per CDR3 protein, called by TCRdb with MiXCR from the 5' RACE reads. The sample consists of around 710,000 distinct CDR3 sequences, about 42% of them appearing once. The sample consisted of blood. The source is a woman aged 55-69 years in good health.

This clonotype has only a few counts. The gene calls are TRBV28 and TRBJ2-7, with a tentative D call TRBD1 (6 bases). Trimming removed 3 bases from V and 0 bases from J, with 9 bases in between. CDR3 length: 14 amino acids. The V gene's germline CDR1 is MDHEN and CDR2 SYDVKM. CDR3 nucleotides: TGTGCCAGCAGTTTCAGGGGCAACTCCTACGAGCAGTACTTC. Its translation is CASSFRGNSYEQYF. Filled out from reference TRBV28 and TRBJ2-7, the complete variable domain reads DVKVTQSSRYLVKRTGEKVFLECVQDMDHENMFWYRQDPGLGLRLIYFSYDVKMKEKGDIPEGYSVSREKKERFSLILESASTNQTSMYLCASSFRGNSYEQYFGPGTRLTVT.

This clonotype showed up just a few times. The rearrangement links TRBV7-2 to TRBJ1-4; no definite D call. V dropped 5 bases and J dropped 2 bases, with 18 bases sitting between them. The CDR3 covers 17 residues. Germline V CDR1 and CDR2: SGHTA, FQGNSA. In nucleotides, the CDR3 is TGTGCCAGCAGCCCCCGGAGTATGGGGTCCACTAATGAAAAACTGTTTTTT. Its protein is CASSPRSMGSTNEKLFF. Combining the CDR3 with reference TRBV7-2 and TRBJ1-4 gives the whole variable domain GAGVSQSPSNKVTEKGKDVELRCDPISGHTALYWYRQSLGQGLEFLIYFQGNSAPDKSGLPSDRFSAERTGGSVSTLTIQRTQQEDSAVYLCASSPRSMGSTNEKLFFGSGTQLSVL.

The chain links TRBV29-1 to TRBJ1-2; a weak D match, TRBD1 (5 bases). V shed 7 bases and J shed 8 bases, with 14 bases lying between them. Germline lookup yields CDR1 SQVTM and CDR2 ANQGSEA. The CDR3 contains 11 residues. In DNA form, the CDR3 reads TGCAGCGGGTGGGGCAGTAACGGCTACACCTTC. It is translated as CSGWGSNGYTF.

Only a few counts were recorded for this clonotype. This CDR3 reads CASSRTSGSDKETQYF. In DNA form, the CDR3 reads TGTGCCAGCAGCCGGACTAGCGGGAGTGACAAAGAGACCCAGTACTTC. The V call is TRBV7-2, the J call TRBJ2-5; 13 nucleotides agree with TRBD2. The CDR3 sequence is 16 residues long. The V gene's germline CDR1 is SGHTA and CDR2 FQGNSA. The J segment lost 3 bases and the V segment lost 5 bases, leaving 6 bases of the junction unmatched.

The chain is built from TRBV14 and TRBJ2-5, with 7 bases aligning to TRBD2. J gave up 5 bases and V 4 bases, and 16 bases lay outside the gene matches. The CDR3 extends over 17 amino acids. The germline gives CDR1 SGHDN, CDR2 FVKESK. The CDR3 DNA reads TGTGCCAGCAGCCGGCCGAGCCTAGCGGTCGAAACGGAGACCCAGTACTTC. Amino acids: CASSRPSLAVETETQYF. Complete variable domain (other parts from reference TRBV14 and TRBJ2-5): EAGVTQFPSHSVIEKGQTVTLRCDPISGHDNLYWYRRVMGKEIKFLLHFVKESKQDESGMPNNRFLAERTGGTYSTLKVQPAELEDSGVYFCASSRPSLAVETETQYFGPGTRLLVL.

This sequence joins TRBV24-1 and TRBJ2-5; 10 bases align to TRBD1. The ends lost 4 bases at V and 11 bases at J; junction bases unmatched: 18. The CDR3 spans 17 residues. Germline V gene sequence: CDR1 KGHDR, CDR2 SFDVKD. The CDR3 coding sequence is TGTGCCACCAGTGACACCGGGACAGGGGTTTTTAACAATGAGCAGTACTTC. It yields the protein CATSDTGTGVFNNEQYF.

The gene calls are TRBV5-1 and TRBJ2-5, with a tentative D call TRBD1 (6 bases). The germline V and J ends were trimmed by 5 bases and 1 base, with 9 bases remaining between them. CDR3 length: 13 amino acids. Germline lookup yields CDR1 SGHRS and CDR2 YFSETQ. The CDR3 sequence: CASRGAIQETQYF. Written as DNA, the CDR3 is TGCGCCAGCAGGGGGGCGATCCAAGAGACCCAGTACTTC.

This clonotype is a singleton in its sample. V gene TRBV27 combines with J gene TRBJ1-2, with 8 bases identical to TRBD1. CDR1 and CDR2 from the germline V gene are MNHEY and SMNVEV (reference sequence). V lost 5 bases, J lost 4 bases, and 9 bases stayed unmatched. This CDR3 comprises 15 residues. The CDR3 region has the DNA TGTGCCAGCAGTGCCAAGACAGGGGTAGTCTATGGCTACACCTTC. Protein product: CASSAKTGVVYGYTF.

The V and J genes are TRBV7-2 and TRBJ1-1; 9 nucleotides line up with TRBD1. The CDR3 is 14 residues long. Germline loops: CDR1 SGHTA, CDR2 FQGNSA. The ends lost 5 bases at V and 5 bases at J; junction bases unmatched: 6. CDR3 sequence: CASSPDRGLTEAFF. The CDR3 DNA reads TGTGCCAGCAGCCCAGACAGGGGGTTGACTGAAGCTTTCTTT.

Remarks on this clonotype: This may stem from a read error, because a much larger clone lies one nucleotide away. The J gene is TRBJ2-3, the V gene TRBV10-3, with D perhaps TRBD1 or TRBD2 (5 bases each). The CDR3 is 14 amino acids. Germline CDR1 and CDR2: ENHRY and SYGVKD. The CDR3 loop is CAISERPSTGTQYF. Here the CDR3 DNA reads TGTGCCATCAGTGAGAGGCCTAGCACAGGTACGCAGTATTTT.

This clonotype came up a few times. V usage is TRBV20-1 and J usage is TRBJ2-3; perhaps TRBD1 as D (6 bases). CDR3 length: 14 amino acids. V was shortened by 1 base and J by 4 bases, with 12 bases between the two germline ends. CDR1 DFQATT and CDR2 SNEGSKA come from the germline V gene (reference sequence). The DNA of the CDR3 is TGCAGTGCTAGAGGGGTTACAGGGTCAGATACGCAGTATTTT. Translation: CSARGVTGSDTQYF.

Here the CDR3 DNA reads TGTGCCAGCAGCTCGGGGACAGGGATATACTACGAGCAGTACTTC. Amino acid sequence: CASSSGTGIYYEQYF. This chain connects TRBV11-2 to TRBJ2-7, with 9 bases identical to TRBD1. Germline V lookup: CDR1 SGHAT, CDR2 FQNNGV. The CDR3 extends over 15 amino acids. The V gene end was trimmed by 4 bases and the J gene end by 3 bases; junction bases not matched to a gene: 7.

This clonotype came up once. With a much larger clone just one base away, this may be a read error. The DNA for the CDR3 is TGCGGCGTTGATGTCCGGGCGGGTGGGAGCAAAAACATTCAGTACTTC. Protein product: CGVDVRAGGSKNIQYF. The V gene is TRBV29-1, the J gene TRBJ2-7; D possibly corresponds to TRBD2 (5 bases). The J call may be incorrect, as the DNA end agrees better with TRBJ2-4. The CDR3 covers 16 residues. The germline gives CDR1 SQVTM, CDR2 ANQGSEA.

This chain uses TRBV5-1 with TRBJ2-1; 11 bases fit TRBD2. Germline loops: CDR1 SGHRS, CDR2 YFSETQ. CDR3 size: 16 residues. Trimming removed 3 bases from V and 9 bases from J; junction bases left unmatched: 11. For the CDR3, the DNA is TGCGCCAGCAGCTGGGCTTTAGCGGGGGGGCCCGGTGAGCAGTTCTTC. Encoded protein: CASSWALAGGPGEQFF.

This sequence joins TRBV20-1 and TRBJ2-1; D perhaps matches TRBD2 (5 bases). This CDR3 is 14 amino acids long. Trimming removed 6 bases at V and 0 bases at J, with 12 bases between. Germline lookup yields CDR1 DFQATT and CDR2 SNEGSKA (reference sequence). The CDR3 DNA sequence: TGCAGTGCGCGTGGGAGTATCTCCTACAATGAGCAGTTCTTC. It specifies CSARGSISYNEQFF.

The rearrangement joins TRBV6-5 to TRBJ2-4, with 8 bases matching TRBD2. TRBJ2-7 explains the end of the DNA better; the J call may be wrong. In germline, CDR1 is MNHEY, CDR2 SVGAGI. The CDR3 has 13 amino acids. The CDR3 DNA reads as TGTGCCAGCAGACTAGCGGCGTGGTACGAGCAGTACTTC. Residues: CASRLAAWYEQYF.

V gene TRBV3-1 combines with J gene TRBJ1-1, with no clear D. The CDR3 runs to 13 residues. The V gene's germline CDR1 is LGHDT and CDR2 YNNKEL (reference sequence). V lost 4 bases and J lost 5, with 11 bases in between. The DNA of the CDR3 is TGTGCCAGCAGCCTGAGGATGGTGACTGAAGCTTTCTTT. Translation: CASSLRMVTEAFF.

V and J are TRBV20-1 and TRBJ2-5; 7 nucleotides line up with TRBD1. The DNA end is a closer match to TRBJ2-7, so the J assignment may be wrong. Germline V CDR1 and CDR2: DFQATT, SNEGSKA (reference sequence). This CDR3 spans 14 amino acids. CDR3 bases: TGCAGTGCCAAGACTCCGGGACAGCCTTACGAGCAGTACTTC. Translating gives CSAKTPGQPYEQYF.

V is TRBV15 and J is TRBJ2-1, with D perhaps TRBD2 (7 bases). The V gene's germline CDR1 is LNHNV and CDR2 YYDKDF (reference sequence). V lost 0 bases and J lost 7, with 25 bases in between. This CDR3 comprises 19 residues. CDR3 in amino acids: CATSRDPAGLGGGRNEQFF. CDR3 nucleotide sequence: TGTGCCACCAGCAGAGATCCCGCTGGACTGGGAGGGGGGCGGAATGAGCAGTTCTTC.

The V gene is TRBV6-1, the J gene TRBJ2-1; D gene ambiguous. The CDR3 is made up of 11 amino acids. Germline V CDR1 and CDR2: MNHNS, SASEGT. Trimming removed 1 base from V and 10 bases from J, with 5 bases in between. The CDR3 DNA is TGTGCCAGCAGTGAAGTGATGGAGCAGTTCTTC. As protein: CASSEVMEQFF.

This clonotype was found a few times. The CDR3 spells CASSPGLAGGPNGELFF. The CDR3 DNA follows: TGTGCCAGCAGTCCGGGACTAGCGGGAGGGCCCAACGGGGAGCTGTTTTTT. V and J are TRBV6-4 and TRBJ2-2; 16 nucleotides agree with TRBD2. Germline V gene data show CDR1 as MRHNA and CDR2 as SNTAGT. The CDR3 is made up of 17 amino acids. V dropped 5 bases and J dropped 7; count of bases not matched to a gene: 7.

This clonotype was found once. The V and J genes are TRBV2 and TRBJ1-1, with 7 bases matching TRBD1. This CDR3 comprises 14 residues. The ends lost 8 bases at V and 0 bases at J; junction bases unmatched: 6. Per germline, CDR1 SNHLY and CDR2 FYNNEI. The CDR3 bases are TGTGCCAGCGTTGGTACAGGGGTGAACACTGAAGCTTTCTTT. It codes for CASVGTGVNTEAFF.

The chain links TRBV2 to TRBJ2-1; 12 bases line up with TRBD1. Unmatched junction bases numbered 4, after V lost 7 bases and J lost 6 bases. The V gene's germline CDR1 is SNHLY and CDR2 FYNNEI. This CDR3 region has 14 residues. The CDR3 region is CASIGTGGLNEQFF. The DNA for the CDR3 is TGTGCCAGCATAGGGACAGGGGGCCTCAATGAGCAGTTCTTC.